The sequence of this T cell receptor (beta chain) was determined in a study of Graves' ophthalmopathy and Graves' hyperthyroidism. To note about this clonotype: Its target is unknown.

Orbital computed tomography, together with clinical symptoms, serum thyroxine, TRAb and thyroid ultrasound, was used for diagnosis. Germline V gene data show CDR1 as KGHSH and CDR2 as LQKENI. CDR3 length: 14 residues. V was pared by 7 bases and J by 5 bases, with 12 bases between. RNA served as the template for amplifying TCR beta CDR3 regions. HTBI-primed first-round RT-PCR preceded second-round multiplex PCR. In TCRdb, the multiplex PCR reads were re-called with MiXCR into one record per CDR3 protein. The data contain hundreds of thousands of distinct CDR3 sequences, about a fifth of them singletons. Study-wide results and limits: Appearing in blood as well were most expanded thyroid clonotypes above 0.001 frequency.

The receptor comes from a woman aged 18-35 years with stable Graves' hyperthyroidism. Some clones in this sample may be carry-over from other donors' samples. Sequenced: peripheral blood. J is TRBJ1-6 and V is TRBV18; a possible D gene is TRBD1 (6 bases). CDR3 in amino acids: CASFTGADNSPLHF. CDR3 bases: TGTGCCAGCTTTACGGGGGCTGATAATTCACCCCTCCACTTT.